This T cell receptor beta chain was documented in a study of blood T cell repertoires in COVID-19. This CDR3 spans 16 amino acids. Trimming took 5 bases from V and 7 from J; bases not matched to a gene: 7. CDR1 is SGHDT and CDR2 is YYEEEE in the germline V gene. Sequencing was performed with immunoSEQ multiplex PCR; in TCRdb, only in-frame clones are kept and a portion is missing. This sample has more than 150,000 clones, with roughly 79% found just once. Sequencing was carried out using peripheral blood. The genes are TRBV5-6 and TRBJ2-2; 14 bases are a match to TRBD2. This sequence originates from a man aged 55 to 70 with active or convalescent COVID-19. Written as DNA, the CDR3 is TGTGCCAGCAGACCCGGACTAGCGGGAGGCAGCGGGGAGCTGTTTTTT. This encodes CASRPGLAGGSGELFF.